This TCR beta chain emerged from a study of shared clonotypes between healthy human individuals. Study-wide background: With ages of 18 to 49, the donors were a couple of women and a few men.

Only Caucasian adults living in Nashville, Tennessee served as donors. Naive CD4+ cells were CD45RA-selected; the remaining cells were memory. Only in-frame clones appear in the TCRdb table, and some are missing; sequencing was by immunoSEQ multiplex PCR. The sample consists of nearly 1 million clones, approximately 80% of them appearing once. Germline V gene lookup returns CDR1 WSHSY and CDR2 SAAADI. The trim removed 4 bases at V and 9 bases at J, leaving 6 bases unmatched. CDR3 length equals 15 residues. The origin of this receptor is a man aged 18-30 years in good health. Sequencing used memory CD4+ T cells sorted from blood. Specified subset: CD45RA-negative fraction. The V and J genes are TRBV10-2 and TRBJ2-2; TRBD2 matches at 12 bases. The CDR3 here is CASSVSSGGARELFF. The CDR3 bases are TGCGCCAGCAGTGTGTCTAGCGGGGGGGCCAGGGAGCTGTTTTTT.